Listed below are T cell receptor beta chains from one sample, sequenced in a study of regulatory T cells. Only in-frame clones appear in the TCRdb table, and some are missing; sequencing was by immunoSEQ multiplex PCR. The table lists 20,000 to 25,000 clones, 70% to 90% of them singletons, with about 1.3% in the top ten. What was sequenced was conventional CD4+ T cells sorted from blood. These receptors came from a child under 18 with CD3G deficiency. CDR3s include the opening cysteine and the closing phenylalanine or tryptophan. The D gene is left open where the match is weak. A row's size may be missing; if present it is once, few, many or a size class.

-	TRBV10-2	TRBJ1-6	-	CASSDWGAPLHF	TGCGCCAGCAGTGATTGGGGGGCACCCCTCCACTTT
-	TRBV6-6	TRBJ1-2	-	CASSYQTGITGYTF	TGTGCCAGCAGTTACCAAACAGGGATTACTGGCTACACCTTC
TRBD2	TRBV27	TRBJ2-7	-	CASSFRLVRLAGEVAYEQYF	TGTGCCAGCAGTTTCCGGTTAGTGCGACTAGCGGGAGAGGTGGCCTACGAGCAGTACTTC
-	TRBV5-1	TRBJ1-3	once	CASSLGTAGWRNTIYF	TGCGCCAGCAGCTTGGGAACGGCCGGTTGGAGGAACACCATATATTTT
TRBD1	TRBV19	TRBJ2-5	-	CASSGTGTAEETQYF	TGTGCCAGTAGCGGTACCGGGACAGCCGAAGAGACCCAGTACTTC
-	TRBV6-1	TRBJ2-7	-	CASSEGGGVGEQYF	TGTGCCAGCAGTGAAGGAGGGGGGGTCGGCGAGCAGTACTTC
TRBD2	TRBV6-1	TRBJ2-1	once	CAARGDYSYNEQFF	TGTGCCGCACGGGGGGACTACTCCTACAATGAGCAGTTCTTC
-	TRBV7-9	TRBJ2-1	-	CASSLGRGAPLSPYNEQFF	TGTGCCAGCAGCTTAGGACGTGGGGCTCCCCTGAGCCCCTACAATGAGCAGTTCTTC
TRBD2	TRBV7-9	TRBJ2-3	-	CASSLRAGATQYF	TGTGCCAGCAGCTTGCGCGCGGGAGCGACGCAGTATTTT
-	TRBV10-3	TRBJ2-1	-	CAISDQGWDEQFF	TGTGCCATCAGTGACCAGGGCTGGGATGAGCAGTTCTTC
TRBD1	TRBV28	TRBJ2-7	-	CASRRQGSSYEQYF	TGTGCCAGCAGGAGACAGGGGTCCTCCTACGAGCAGTACTTC
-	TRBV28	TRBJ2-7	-	CASSFFQGHEQYF	TGTGCCAGCAGTTTCTTCCAGGGTCACGAGCAGTACTTC
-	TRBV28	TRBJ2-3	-	CASSPHRGTDTQYF	TGTGCCAGCAGTCCCCACAGGGGCACAGATACGCAGTATTTT
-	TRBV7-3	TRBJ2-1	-	CASSLGGTTQNEQFF	TGTGCCAGCAGCTTAGGCGGGACAACCCAAAATGAGCAGTTCTTC
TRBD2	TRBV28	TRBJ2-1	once	CASSSPRGLGGEQFF	TGTGCCAGCAGTTCCCCCCGGGGACTAGGGGGTGAGCAGTTCTTC
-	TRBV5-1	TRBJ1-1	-	CASSLETASHTEAFF	TGCGCCAGCAGTCTAGAGACCGCTTCGCACACTGAAGCTTTCTTT
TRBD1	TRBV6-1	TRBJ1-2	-	CASSAGQARGYTF	TGTGCCAGCAGTGCGGGACAGGCTCGGGGCTACACCTTC
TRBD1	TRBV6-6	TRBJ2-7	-	CASRPDRVYEQYF	TGTGCCAGCAGGCCCGACAGGGTCTACGAGCAGTACTTC
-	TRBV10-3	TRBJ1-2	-	CAISDGQNYGYTF	TGTGCCATCAGTGACGGACAGAACTATGGCTACACCTTC
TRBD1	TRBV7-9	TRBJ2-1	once	CASSKSRDRNEQFF	TGTGCCAGCAGCAAGTCCCGGGACAGGAATGAGCAGTTCTTC
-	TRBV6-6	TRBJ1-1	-	CASSFQNTEAFF	TGTGCCAGCAGTTTCCAGAACACTGAAGCTTTCTTT